The entry below gives a single TCR beta chain sequence along with its context. The antigen is unknown. This sample stems from a study of CD8 T cells in Susac syndrome. Study-wide findings and caveats: TCR sequencing and HLA analysis covered a relatively small number of individuals.

A quantity of 0.5 to 1 ug RNA underwent reverse transcription using random hexamers. An immunoSEQ multiplex PCR generated amplified TCR beta CDR3 products spanning 54 Vbeta and 13 Jbeta. TCRdb itself ran the immunoSEQ multiplex PCR reads through MiXCR, one entry per CDR3 protein. There are around 45,000 distinct CDR3 sequences in the sample; around 93% occur only once, and 0.4% to 0.5% lies in the top ten. Trimming pared 3 bases from V and 4 bases from J, leaving 13 bases between. Germline values: CDR1 DFQATT, CDR2 SNEGSKA (reference sequence). The CDR3 runs 13 residues. Healthy donors served as the controls. They were matched for age and sex. Both CD4+ and CD8+ T cells were negatively isolated, and TEMRA cells underwent FACS enrichment.

Sequencing was done on a sample of CD8+ T cells from PBMCs. The origin of this receptor is a human donor in good health. The chain has TRBV20-1 and TRBJ2-7, with no clear D. The CDR3: CSASRLPSYEQYF. In nucleotides, the CDR3 is TGCAGTGCTAGTAGGCTTCCCTCTTACGAGCAGTACTTC.